This T cell receptor beta chain was identified during a study of response to subunit inactivated influenza vaccine. CDR1 and CDR2 from the germline V gene are MNHEY and SVGEGT. The CDR3 consists of 16 residues. The J segment lost 4 bases and the V segment lost 5 bases, leaving 12 bases of the junction unmatched. TCRdb analysed the RT-PCR reads with MiXCR anew, one entry per CDR3 protein. The data hold hundreds of thousands of distinct CDR3 sequences, with over 20% observed a single time. This clonotype was picked up a small number of times. The chain links TRBV6-2 or TRBV6-3 to TRBJ2-5; 8 nucleotides agree with TRBD2. The material sequenced was PBMCs from blood, taken less than 22 months after vaccination. The origin of this receptor is a man in his fifties or sixties who received an inactivated influenza vaccine. The CDR3 bases are TGTGCCAGCAGTGACGTCTCGCGGGAGGTCTTAGAGACCCAGTACTTC. It codes for CASSDVSREVLETQYF.